Below are 30 T cell receptor beta chains sequenced from a single sample in a study of post-analysis software for immune sequencing data. Findings and limits, study-wide: About 5 TRBV segments appeared more often in patients than in controls, and TRBV5-6, TRBV5-1 and TRBV20-1 were among these.

Unique molecular identifiers tagged the TCR beta cDNA libraries. TCRdb independently ran MiXCR on the PCR reads; one entry per CDR3 protein. The sample lists 600,000 to 750,000 distinct CDR3 sequences; roughly three fifths were seen once. Their antigen targets remain unknown. Sequencing was performed on blood. The origin of the receptors is a girl aged 2 to 10 with multiple sclerosis.

The chain links TRBV27 to TRBJ2-3, with TRBD1 matching over 7 bases. This CDR3 region has 14 residues. Germline V gene data show CDR1 as MNHEY and CDR2 as SMNVEV (reference sequence). The J segment lost 3 bases and the V segment lost 3 bases, leaving 3 bases of the junction unmatched. CDR3 bases: TGTGCCAGCAGTTTTGCAGGGGGAACAGATACGCAGTATTTT. Translation gives CASSFAGGTDTQYF.

The chain combines TRBV29-1 with TRBJ1-5; a weak D match, TRBD1 (6 bases). V lost 7 bases and J lost 12, with 19 bases in between. The CDR3 is 12 residues long. The V gene's germline CDR1 is SQVTM and CDR2 ANQGSEA. The CDR3: CSARGTSDDQHF. The CDR3 DNA reads as TGCAGCGCGAGGGGGACCTCAGACGACCAGCATTTT.

The chain carries TRBV20-1 and TRBJ1-2; TRBD1 is a possible D gene (5 bases). This CDR3 spans 14 amino acids. CDR1 and CDR2 from the germline V gene are DFQATT and SNEGSKA (reference sequence). Trimming took off 4 bases at V and 4 bases at J, with 16 bases between the two ends. CDR3 region: CSAKLRAGGYGYTF. The DNA of the CDR3 is TGCAGTGCTAAACTCCGGGCCGGGGGCTATGGCTACACCTTC.

This clonotype was counted a few times. The genes are TRBV20-1 and TRBJ1-2; unclear D gene. This CDR3 has 14 residues. The V and J ends lost 0 bases and 2 bases respectively, with 10 bases between them. The germline V gene has CDR1 DFQATT and CDR2 SNEGSKA (reference sequence). The CDR3 here is CSARDSAGNYGYTF. The CDR3 nucleotides are TGCAGTGCTAGAGATTCTGCGGGGAACTATGGCTACACCTTC.

The chain has TRBV20-1 and TRBJ1-1; D gene ambiguous. The ends were cut back, 0 bases at V and 1 base at J, with 6 bases in the middle. The CDR3 totals 13 residues. Germline lookup yields CDR1 DFQATT and CDR2 SNEGSKA (reference sequence). The CDR3 here is CSARERGNTEAFF. In nucleotides, the CDR3 is TGCAGTGCTAGAGAACGGGGGAACACTGAAGCTTTCTTT.

This clonotype was observed once. The V gene is TRBV5-6, the J gene TRBJ2-5, with 8 nucleotides matching TRBD2. This CDR3 has 14 amino acids. Trimming removed 4 bases from V and 2 bases from J; junction bases left unmatched: 4. Germline values: CDR1 SGHDT, CDR2 YYEEEE. Here the CDR3 DNA reads TGTGCCAGCAGCCGGCGGGGGGAACAAGAGACCCAGTACTTC. Its translation is CASSRRGEQETQYF.

V gene TRBV7-2 combines with J gene TRBJ1-1, with TRBD1 as a possible D gene (5 bases). CDR1 is SGHTA, CDR2 FQGNSA, per germline. V dropped 5 bases and J dropped 3 bases, with 16 bases sitting between them. The CDR3 contains 15 residues. CDR3: CASSPKMGDDTEAFF. The CDR3 coding sequence is TGTGCCAGCAGCCCAAAAATGGGGGACGACACTGAAGCTTTCTTT.

The genes are TRBV20-1 and TRBJ2-5, with 7 positions matching TRBD2. After removal of 6 bases from V and 2 bases from J, the junction contained 12 bases not matched to a gene. CDR3 length: 15 amino acids. Germline CDR1 DFQATT, CDR2 SNEGSKA (reference sequence). DNA for the CDR3: TGCAGTGCCCTCCGGCTAGGCGGGGGACAAGAGACCCAGTACTTC. This translates into CSALRLGGGQETQYF.

The chain links TRBV6-5 to TRBJ2-1; 12 nucleotides line up with TRBD2. This CDR3 comprises 15 residues. With V trimmed by 4 bases and J by 12 bases, 10 bases remained unmatched. The germline CDR1 and CDR2 sequences are MNHEY and SVGAGI. Here the CDR3 reads CASSFTGLAGRVQFF. CDR3 nucleotide sequence: TGTGCCAGCAGTTTCACGGGACTAGCGGGTCGGGTGCAGTTCTTC.

This clonotype was detected once. This likely comes from a read error, as the CDR3 has no conserved phenylalanine or tryptophan at its end. The chain links TRBV25-1 to TRBJ1-6; TRBD1 matches at 8 bases. Germline trimming cut 1 base from V and 8 bases from J; bases unmatched to any gene: 4. The CDR3 runs to 15 residues. The V gene's germline CDR1 is MGHDK and CDR2 SYGVNS. The CDR3 nucleotides are TGTGCCAGCAGTGAATCGGGCAGGGGGCATTCACCCCTCCACTTG. It translates to CASSESGRGHSPLHL.

The chain is built from TRBV25-1 and TRBJ2-5; 8 bases fit TRBD2. Looked up from germline, CDR1 is MGHDK and CDR2 is SYGVNS. V shed 3 bases, J shed 4 bases, and the junction held 13 bases outside the gene matches. The CDR3 extends over 17 amino acids. This CDR3 reads CASSDDRRGAPPETQYF. The CDR3 DNA reads as TGTGCCAGCAGTGATGACCGGCGGGGGGCGCCCCCAGAGACCCAGTACTTC.

This chain connects TRBV5-1 to TRBJ1-2, with TRBD1 matching over 9 bases. There are 15 residues in the CDR3. CDR1 is SGHRS and CDR2 is YFSETQ in the germline V gene. V lost 0 bases to trimming and J lost 7 bases; unmatched junction nucleotides: 7. CDR3 loop: CASSLEDRGLGGYTF. The CDR3 DNA is TGCGCCAGCAGCTTGGAGGACAGGGGCCTAGGTGGCTACACCTTC.

This clonotype was recorded only once. CDR3 loop: CASSSGREAEETQYF. The CDR3 region has the DNA TGTGCCAGCAGTTCTGGCAGGGAAGCAGAAGAGACCCAGTACTTC. J is TRBJ2-5 and V is TRBV12-3 or TRBV12-4; maybe TRBD1 (5 bases). The V gene lost 4 bases and the J gene lost 3 bases, with 15 bases spanning the gap. The CDR3 consists of 15 residues.

This chain uses TRBV12-3 or TRBV12-4 with TRBJ2-7; 7 nucleotides line up with TRBD1. With V trimmed by 4 bases and J by 6 bases, 12 bases remained unmatched. This CDR3 region has 15 residues. CDR3 in DNA: TGTGCCAGCAGTTCGTTCCAAACAGGGGAAGGCGAGCAGTACTTC. As protein: CASSSFQTGEGEQYF.

The chain couples TRBV20-1 to TRBJ2-3; D might be TRBD1 or TRBD2, each matching 6 bases. V was shortened by 1 base and J by 2 bases, with 13 bases between the two germline ends. This CDR3 is built from 15 residues. Germline V CDR1 and CDR2: DFQATT, SNEGSKA (reference sequence). DNA of the CDR3: TGCAGTGCTAGAGTCGGGGGCGGTTTCACAGATACGCAGTATTTT. Protein sequence: CSARVGGGFTDTQYF.

The genes are TRBV12-3 or TRBV12-4 and TRBJ2-5, with 8 bases that match TRBD2. The CDR3 covers 16 residues. Trimming removed 1 base from V and 2 bases from J; junction bases left unmatched: 6. Written as DNA, the CDR3 is TGTGCCAGCAGTTTAGGGGCAGCGGGGGAGCAAGAGACCCAGTACTTC. As protein: CASSLGAAGEQETQYF.

This clonotype showed up just a few times. The genes are TRBV15 and TRBJ2-1, with D possibly TRBD2 on 5 matching bases. Trimming removed 0 bases at V and 2 bases at J, with 14 bases between. The CDR3 extends over 17 amino acids. The germline V gene encodes CDR1 LNHNV and CDR2 YYDKDF (reference sequence). The CDR3 sequence: CATSREASGSTYNEQFF. CDR3 nucleotides: TGTGCCACCAGCAGAGAGGCCAGCGGATCGACCTACAATGAGCAGTTCTTC.

The chain is built from TRBV7-6 and TRBJ2-3, with 8 bases that match TRBD2. Germline CDR1 is SGHVS and CDR2 is FNYEAQ. This CDR3 is built from 19 residues. Unmatched junction bases numbered 18, after V lost 3 bases and J lost 4 bases. The CDR3: CASSFPLPGGLVSADTQYF. In DNA, the CDR3 is TGTGCCAGCAGCTTCCCCCTACCGGGGGGGCTAGTCAGCGCAGATACGCAGTATTTT.

The chain employs TRBV12-3 or TRBV12-4 and TRBJ2-7; unclear D gene. The DNA end is more similar to TRBJ2-5, so the J call may be wrong. The CDR3 loop spans 15 amino acids. CDR3 nucleotide sequence: TGTGCCAGCAGTTTAAGTTTTGGGGTAAGGGAGACCCAGTACTTC. Translation gives CASSLSFGVRETQYF.

J is TRBJ1-1 and V is TRBV6-5, with 7 bases that match TRBD1. V trimming: 6 bases; J trimming: 1 base; junction bases outside the gene matches: 8. CDR3 length: 15 amino acids. Germline loops: CDR1 MNHEY, CDR2 SVGAGI. CDR3 amino acids: CASSRWDSWNTEAFF. CDR3 nucleotides: TGTGCCAGCAGCCGGTGGGACAGCTGGAACACTGAAGCTTTCTTT.

The chain joins TRBV6-1 to TRBJ2-7, with D unresolved. Germline CDR1 MNHNS, CDR2 SASEGT. The length of the CDR3 is 15 residues. V shed 6 bases and J shed 2 bases, with 17 bases lying between them. The CDR3 loop is CASRVINRNPYEQYF. The CDR3 coding sequence is TGTGCCAGCAGGGTTATTAACAGAAACCCCTACGAGCAGTACTTC.

The table lists this clonotype with a count of one. The chain carries TRBV5-1 and TRBJ2-1; either TRBD1 or TRBD2 may fit D (5 bases each). This CDR3 is built from 15 residues. CDR1 is SGHRS and CDR2 is YFSETQ in the germline V gene. Trimming cost V 1 base and J 3 bases, with 11 bases left between them. The CDR3 DNA reads TGCGCCAGCAGCTTGCGTCCTGGGGGCTACAATGAGCAGTTCTTC. Its translation: CASSLRPGGYNEQFF.

The chain links TRBV25-1 to TRBJ1-1, with TRBD1 matching over 9 bases. There are 12 residues in the CDR3. J was trimmed by 10 bases and V by 9 bases; bases with no gene match: 9. The germline V gene has CDR1 MGHDK and CDR2 SYGVNS. DNA of the CDR3: TGTGCCAGTCTGGGACAGGGTGTCGGAGCTTTCTTT. As protein: CASLGQGVGAFF.

The chain joins TRBV21-1 to TRBJ2-7; the table's D call of TRBD1 was not tested on the DNA. The tail of the sequence fits TRBJ2-5 better, so the J call may be wrong. TRBV21-1 is a pseudogene. The CDR3 totals 13 residues. The CDR3 bases are TGTGCCAGCAGCTGCCGGCCAGGGGAGACCCAGTACTTC. Residues: CASSCRPGETQYF.

V usage is TRBV24-1 and J usage is TRBJ2-3, with D perhaps assigned TRBD1 or TRBD2 (6 bases each). Trimming took off 9 bases at V and 11 bases at J, with 14 bases between the two ends. This CDR3 has 11 residues. CDR1 and CDR2 from the germline V gene are KGHDR and SFDVKD. This chain's CDR3 is CATEVRGLQYF. The CDR3 nucleotides are TGTGCCACCGAGGTTCGGGGGCTGCAGTATTTT.

Here the CDR3 reads CASTSSTLAKNIQYF. CDR3 DNA: TGTGCCAGCACATCCTCCACATTAGCCAAAAACATTCAGTACTTC. The chain links TRBV2 to TRBJ2-4; D is ambiguous. Trimming shortened V by 7 bases and J by 0 bases, and 13 bases separated the two germline ends. The germline V gene has CDR1 SNHLY and CDR2 FYNNEI. The CDR3 covers 15 residues.

The rearrangement uses TRBV5-8 and TRBJ2-5; D is unclear. The germline V gene encodes CDR1 SGHTS and CDR2 YDEGEE. The CDR3 loop spans 16 amino acids. V lost 3 bases to trimming and J lost 2 bases, with 17 bases between them. CDR3 in amino acids: CASSSLNLAGQETQYF. DNA for the CDR3: TGTGCCAGCAGCTCCCTCAACCTGGCAGGTCAAGAGACCCAGTACTTC.

The chain recombines TRBV10-3 with TRBJ1-2; TRBD1 might be the D (5 bases). The germline V gene has CDR1 ENHRY and CDR2 SYGVKD. The CDR3 spans 15 residues. Between the trimmed V and J ends, which lost 6 bases and 8 bases, there was a span of 22 bases. The CDR3 nucleotides read TGTGCCATCAGGCGGGGGGAACAGGTTTGGGACGGCTACACCTTC. Protein product: CAIRRGEQVWDGYTF.

V usage is TRBV7-2 and J usage is TRBJ2-7; TRBD2 agrees at 8 bases. Germline V gives CDR1 SGHTA, CDR2 FQGNSA. V dropped 6 bases and J dropped 0; count of bases not matched to a gene: 7. The CDR3 is 15 residues long. CDR3 in DNA: TGTACCAGCAGAGTAGCGGGAACGAGCTCCTACGAGCAGTACTTC. It encodes CTSRVAGTSSYEQYF.

V is TRBV6-5 and J is TRBJ2-3; no clear D gene. Per the germline V gene, CDR1 is MNHEY and CDR2 is SVGAGI. Trimming took 5 bases from V and 0 from J, leaving 12 bases between them. This CDR3 comprises 15 residues. CDR3 sequence reads: CASSPDPTSTDTQYF. The CDR3, as DNA: TGTGCCAGCAGTCCCGACCCCACCAGCACAGATACGCAGTATTTT.